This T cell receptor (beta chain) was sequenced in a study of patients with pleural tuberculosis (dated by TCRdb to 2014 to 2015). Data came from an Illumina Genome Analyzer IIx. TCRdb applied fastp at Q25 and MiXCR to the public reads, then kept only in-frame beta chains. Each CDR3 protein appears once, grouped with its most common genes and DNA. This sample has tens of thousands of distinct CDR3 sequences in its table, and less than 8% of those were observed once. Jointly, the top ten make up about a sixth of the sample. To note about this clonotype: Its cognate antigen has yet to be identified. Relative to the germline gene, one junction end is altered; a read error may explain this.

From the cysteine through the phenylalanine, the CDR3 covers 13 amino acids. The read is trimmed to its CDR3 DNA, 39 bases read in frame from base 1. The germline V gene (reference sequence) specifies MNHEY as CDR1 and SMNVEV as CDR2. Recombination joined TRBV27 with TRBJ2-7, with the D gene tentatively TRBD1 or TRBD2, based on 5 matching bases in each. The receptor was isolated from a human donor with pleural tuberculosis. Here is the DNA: TGTGCCAGCAGTAGGGACCGCTATTACGGGCAGTGCTTC. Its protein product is CASSRDRYYGQCF.